Sequencing of this T cell receptor beta chain was carried out in a study of identical twins. This CDR3 contains 19 residues. V was cut by 0 bases and J by 4 bases, with 25 bases left in between. In germline, CDR1 is LGHNA, CDR2 YNFKEQ. TCRdb used MiXCR to reprocess the 5' RACE reads, holding one entry per CDR3 protein. The sample holds 600,000 to 800,000 distinct CDR3 sequences, around 20% seen once. No donor was unhealthy or non-Caucasian. The sample holds a few counts of this clonotype. This same sample was also taken into another study, of T cells expressing NK-cell markers. That study adds: In several experiments, an anti-gamma-delta TCR antibody restricted sorting to alpha-beta TCR T cells. Dominant NKG2C+ clonotypes were found to form about 1.0-7.0% of CD8+ T cells in six donors. For a few donors, these clonotypes were likewise the leading ones in the CD3+CD56-NKG2C+ fraction.

The rearrangement links TRBV4-2 to TRBJ2-7; D is perhaps TRBD1 or TRBD2 (5 bases each). This sequence was found in a woman aged 18-30 years in good health. The specimen sequenced was PBMCs. CDR3 sequence: CASSQEKAGTEANEYEQYF. DNA for the CDR3: TGTGCCAGCAGCCAAGAGAAAGCCGGGACGGAAGCTAACGAATACGAGCAGTACTTC.